This T cell receptor (beta chain) was sequenced during a study of CD8 T cells in ankylosing spondylitis. Points on this clonotype: What it binds is not known.

Germline loops: CDR1 MGHRA, CDR2 YSYEKL. The CDR3 sequence is 13 residues long. The junction had 3 bases not matched to a gene; V was cut back by 1 base and J by 6 bases. Quantitative 5'-RACE with molecular barcodes was used to make the TCR beta libraries. TCRdb re-analysed the 5' RACE reads in MiXCR, keeping a single row per CDR3 protein. The sample holds about 340,000 distinct CDR3 sequences; roughly 20% are singletons and the top ten take 13%. The study, taken as a whole, reports: Past research had described some motif variants in reactive arthritis synovial fluid and blood.

The specimen was blood, either unsorted or a sorted T cell fraction (not recorded which). This sequence joins TRBV4-1 and TRBJ2-7; 7 nucleotides agree with TRBD2. The receptor's source is a male donor with ankylosing spondylitis or in good health (not recorded which). This chain's CDR3 is CASSQAGGSEQYF. In DNA, the CDR3 is TGCGCCAGCAGCCAAGCGGGGGGTTCCGAGCAGTACTTC.